Listed below are T cell receptor beta chains from one sample, sequenced in a study of T cell changes during pregnancy in multiple sclerosis. Profiled with immunoSEQ multiplex PCR; TCRdb holds only in-frame clones, not every one. This table has about 53,000 clones, about 92% appearing once. Sequences were derived from CD8+ T cells from peripheral blood mononuclear cells, sampled before pregnancy. The receptors stem from a female donor with multiple sclerosis, enrolled in a pregnancy study. Both conserved end residues are part of each CDR3. D genes are given only for firm matches. Clone size is not always given. Where it is, it says once, few, many or a class for expanded clones.

d_call: .; clone_size: .; v_call: TRBV7-8; j_call: TRBJ2-1; cdr3_nt: TGTGCCAGCAGCTTCGCCCTCGGGGGGCCGGGCAATGAGCAGTTCTTC; cdr3_aa: CASSFALGGPGNEQFF
d_call: TRBD2; clone_size: .; v_call: TRBV5-1; j_call: TRBJ2-2; cdr3_nt: TGCGCCAGCAGCTTGGCGGGACTAGTATACGGCGGGGAGCTGTTTTTT; cdr3_aa: CASSLAGLVYGGELFF
d_call: .; clone_size: .; v_call: TRBV10-3; j_call: TRBJ1-3; cdr3_nt: TGTGCCATCAGTGAGCCCCAGGGCTCTGGAAACACCATATATTTT; cdr3_aa: CAISEPQGSGNTIYF
d_call: TRBD1; clone_size: .; v_call: TRBV7-9; j_call: TRBJ2-7; cdr3_nt: TGTGCCAGCAGCCCGGACAGGGACCGCCCCTACGAGCAGTACTTC; cdr3_aa: CASSPDRDRPYEQYF
d_call: TRBD2; clone_size: .; v_call: TRBV4-1; j_call: TRBJ2-7; cdr3_nt: TGCGCCAGCAGCCAAGAAATCCCGGGCGGGGGTTCTTACGAGCAGTACTTC; cdr3_aa: CASSQEIPGGGSYEQYF
d_call: .; clone_size: .; v_call: TRBV6-6; j_call: TRBJ1-2; cdr3_nt: TGTGCCAGCAGTTACTCGGAACCCGCAGGCATGGCTGGCTACACCTTC; cdr3_aa: CASSYSEPAGMAGYTF
d_call: TRBD2; clone_size: .; v_call: TRBV7-6; j_call: TRBJ2-4; cdr3_nt: TGTGCCAGCAGCTTAGGTAGCGGGGGGGCCGGAAACATTCAGTACTTC; cdr3_aa: CASSLGSGGAGNIQYF
d_call: TRBD2; clone_size: .; v_call: TRBV9; j_call: TRBJ2-1; cdr3_nt: TGTGCCAGCAGCGCCCCGAGCGGGGGAACCACCGGTGAGCAGTTCTTC; cdr3_aa: CASSAPSGGTTGEQFF
d_call: .; clone_size: .; v_call: TRBV11-3; j_call: TRBJ2-7; cdr3_nt: TGTGCCAGCAGCTCCAGGGGTTCCTACGAGCAGTACTTC; cdr3_aa: CASSSRGSYEQYF
d_call: .; clone_size: .; v_call: TRBV9; j_call: TRBJ2-7; cdr3_nt: TGTGCCAGCAGCGCCGCCTCAGGGTCGGCCTACGAGCAGTACTTC; cdr3_aa: CASSAASGSAYEQYF
d_call: TRBD2; clone_size: .; v_call: TRBV4-3; j_call: TRBJ2-2; cdr3_nt: TGCGCCAGCAGCCAAGATTGGGGACTAGCGGGTACTACCGGGGAGCTGTTTTTT; cdr3_aa: CASSQDWGLAGTTGELFF
d_call: .; clone_size: medium-sized; v_call: TRBV6-4; j_call: TRBJ2-2; cdr3_nt: TGTGCCAGCAGTGCGGGGGGCAACACCGGGGAGCTGTTTTTT; cdr3_aa: CASSAGGNTGELFF
d_call: .; clone_size: .; v_call: TRBV19; j_call: TRBJ2-1; cdr3_nt: TGTGCCAGTAAGTTGGCCGGGGTGGACTACAATGAGCAGTTCTTC; cdr3_aa: CASKLAGVDYNEQFF